A selection of T cell receptor beta chains follows, all from one sample in a study of shared clonotypes between healthy human individuals. Sequencing was performed with immunoSEQ multiplex PCR; in TCRdb, only in-frame clones are kept and a portion is missing. The sample records about 2.1 million clones, 80% to 95% being singletons. The sample was naive CD8+ T cells from PBMCs. The origin of the receptors is a man aged 18 to 29 in good health. Some clones in this sample may be carry-over from other donors' samples. Each CDR3 is given with its conserved first and last residue. A D gene is named only where the DNA matches it firmly. A clone size is listed for some rows: how often the clone was seen (once, few, many), or a class if it is expanded.

v_call	d_call	j_call	clone_size	cdr3_nt	cdr3_aa
TRBV7-2	-	TRBJ2-3	-	TGTGCCAGCAGCCCCTCTGGGGTCCCCTCGGATACGCAGTATTTT	CASSPSGVPSDTQYF
TRBV14	TRBD1	TRBJ2-7	-	TGTGCCAGCAGCACAGGGGTAAGGGGCGAGCAGTACTTC	CASSTGVRGEQYF
TRBV4-3	-	TRBJ2-1	-	TGCGCCAGCAGCTGGTTCGGGGGCAATGAGCAGTTCTTC	CASSWFGGNEQFF
TRBV5-1	-	TRBJ2-2	-	TGCGCCAGCAGCAAAACAGGGTTGGGGGACACCGGGGAGCTGTTTTTT	CASSKTGLGDTGELFF
TRBV13	TRBD2	TRBJ2-3	-	TGTGCCAGCAGCCGTCGGGGGAGGGCGAGCACAGATACGCAGTATTTT	CASSRRGRASTDTQYF
TRBV19	-	TRBJ1-2	-	TGTGCCAGTAGTATCGGGGGCTCTGGCTACACCTTC	CASSIGGSGYTF
TRBV6-1	TRBD1	TRBJ2-5	-	TGTGCCAGCACTACCTTACGGACAGGGCAAGAGACCCAGTACTTC	CASTTLRTGQETQYF
TRBV7-8	-	TRBJ1-2	-	TGTGCCAGCAGCTTAGCGCTAAACGGGGGCGACTATGGCTACACCTTC	CASSLALNGGDYGYTF
TRBV5-1	-	TRBJ2-1	-	TGCGCCAGCTGGCGGGACAGCGTATACAATGAGCAGTTCTTC	CASWRDSVYNEQFF
TRBV7-2	-	TRBJ2-7	once	TGTGCCAGCAGCGGCAGGGGCTCCTACGAGCAGTACTTC	CASSGRGSYEQYF
TRBV4-1	TRBD1	TRBJ1-1	-	TGCGCCAGCAGCCAAGTGACAGGGCTTGAAGCTTTCTTT	CASSQVTGLEAFF
TRBV28	TRBD2	TRBJ2-3	-	TGTGCCAGCAGTTTTGAGCGGGAGCGCACAGATACGCAGTATTTT	CASSFERERTDTQYF
TRBV14	-	TRBJ1-5	-	TGTGCCAGCAGCCAAGCTCGGTCACCAGCCCTCAATCAGCCCCAGCATTTT	CASSQARSPALNQPQHF
TRBV7-9	-	TRBJ2-2	-	TGTGCCAGCAGCTTGACGAACACCGGGGAGCTGTTTTTT	CASSLTNTGELFF
TRBV6-1	-	TRBJ1-1	-	TGTGCCAGCACCCCCTGGCTGGGCACTGAAGCTTTCTTT	CASTPWLGTEAFF
TRBV7-9	-	TRBJ1-3	-	TGTGCCAGCAGCTTAGCGGAGAAGATTGGAAACACCATATATTTT	CASSLAEKIGNTIYF
TRBV27	TRBD2	TRBJ2-7	-	TGTGCCAGCAGTTTGCTAGCGGGAGCCGAGCAGTACTTC	CASSLLAGAEQYF
TRBV4-1	TRBD2	TRBJ2-1	-	TGCGCCAGCAGCCAGGGGACTAGCGGGAGAGCCTACAATGAGCAGTTCTTC	CASSQGTSGRAYNEQFF
TRBV4-2	-	TRBJ2-3	-	TGTGCCAGCAGCTTGCAGGCAGCCTGGGGCACAGATACGCAGTATTTT	CASSLQAAWGTDTQYF
TRBV4-2	-	TRBJ2-7	-	TGTGCCAGCAGCCAAGATGCGAGGAACGAGCAGTACTTC	CASSQDARNEQYF
TRBV10-2	TRBD2	TRBJ2-1	-	TGCGCCAGCAGGCCCCGGGGAGCGGGAGAAAATTCGAGCTCCTACAATGAGCAGTTCTTC	CASRPRGAGENSSSYNEQFF
TRBV9	-	TRBJ1-3	-	TGTGCCAGCAGCGACAGGGTCTCCTCTGGAAACACCATATATTTT	CASSDRVSSGNTIYF
TRBV28	TRBD1	TRBJ2-1	-	TGTGCCAGCAGTTTAATACACGACAGGGGTGGCAATGAGCAGTTCTTC	CASSLIHDRGGNEQFF
TRBV5-6	TRBD1	TRBJ2-7	-	TGTGCCAGCAGCTGGGACAGGGCGGGGGAGCAGTACTTC	CASSWDRAGEQYF
TRBV27	-	TRBJ2-5	once	TGTGCCAGCAGTTTACTAGCGAGGGAGACCCAGTACTTC	CASSLLARETQYF
TRBV28	TRBD1	TRBJ1-5	-	TGTGCCAGCAGTCCCCGGGACAGCACCTCCAATCAGCCCCAGCATTTT	CASSPRDSTSNQPQHF
TRBV27	-	TRBJ1-1	-	TGTGCCAGCAGTTGGGGGGTTGGGAACACTGAAGCTTTCTTT	CASSWGVGNTEAFF
TRBV4-1	TRBD2	TRBJ2-7	-	TGCGCCAGCAGCCAAGCCCTGGGCAGCGGGAGATACGAGCAGTACTTC	CASSQALGSGRYEQYF
TRBV27	-	TRBJ2-7	-	TGTGCCACCTCTCCGGGACTCCAGTACGAGCAGTACTTC	CATSPGLQYEQYF
TRBV7-9	-	TRBJ2-7	-	TGTGCCAGCAGCGAACGGAACAGGGACGAGCAGTACTTC	CASSERNRDEQYF
TRBV6-1	-	TRBJ2-7	few	TGTGCCAGCAGAGAAAGCGCCGGGACGCTTTTCTCCTACGAGCAGTACTTC	CASRESAGTLFSYEQYF
TRBV4-3	TRBD1	TRBJ2-3	once	TGCGCCAGCAGCCCACAGGGGGCGATGGTCGCAGATACGCAGTATTTT	CASSPQGAMVADTQYF
TRBV28	-	TRBJ2-7	-	TGTGCCAGCAGTTCCGGCGTCTCGAGCTCCTACGAGCAGTACTTC	CASSSGVSSSYEQYF
TRBV5-8	-	TRBJ1-1	-	TGTGCCAGCAGCTTAGGACCGAACACTGAAGCTTTCTTT	CASSLGPNTEAFF
TRBV2	-	TRBJ2-3	-	TGTGCCAGCCCGGCAAGGGGCACAGATACGCAGTATTTT	CASPARGTDTQYF
TRBV27	-	TRBJ2-2	-	TGTGCCAGCATGCCGACCTCGGGGAACACCGGGGAGCTGTTTTTT	CASMPTSGNTGELFF
TRBV7-9	-	TRBJ1-2	-	TGTGCCAGCAGCCCGGGACGCGACTTGTACTATGGCTACACCTTC	CASSPGRDLYYGYTF
TRBV11-2	TRBD2	TRBJ2-7	-	TGTGCCAGCAGCTTAGGGGTAGCGGGAGGCGCCTACGAGCAGTACTTC	CASSLGVAGGAYEQYF
TRBV7-9	-	TRBJ2-7	-	TGTGCCAGCACCCAAGGGATGGGGGAGCAGTACTTC	CASTQGMGEQYF
TRBV28	TRBD2	TRBJ2-3	-	TGTGCCAGCAGTTTTGGATCCGGGACTAGCGGAGATACGCAGTATTTT	CASSFGSGTSGDTQYF
TRBV19	TRBD2	TRBJ2-1	-	TGTGCCAGTAGTATAGTGGCGGGAGACTACAATGAGCAGTTCTTC	CASSIVAGDYNEQFF
TRBV19	-	TRBJ2-7	-	TGTGCCAGTAGTTCCGGTAGCTCCTACGAGCAGTACTTC	CASSSGSSYEQYF
TRBV6-6	-	TRBJ2-7	once	TGTGCCAGCAGCCCAAGTCGCTACTACGAGCAGTACTTC	CASSPSRYYEQYF
TRBV27	-	TRBJ1-5	-	TGTGCCAGCAGCTCATTAACAGGGTCTAGCAATCAGCCCCAGCATTTT	CASSSLTGSSNQPQHF
TRBV30	TRBD2	TRBJ2-1	-	TGTGCCTGGAGCGGGATAGCGGGTAACTCCTACAATGAGCAGTTCTTC	CAWSGIAGNSYNEQFF
TRBV5-1	-	TRBJ2-1	-	TGCGCCAGCAGCTTGTATAAGGAGAGCTCCTACAATGAGCAGTTCTTC	CASSLYKESSYNEQFF
TRBV9	TRBD1	TRBJ1-4	-	TGTGCCAGCAGCGCCGCGACAGGGGTTCGCGAAAAACTGTTTTTT	CASSAATGVREKLFF
TRBV6-6	-	TRBJ1-2	-	TGTGCCAGCAGCGAACGGGGTGACTATGGCTACACCTTC	CASSERGDYGYTF
TRBV7-3	TRBD1	TRBJ2-1	-	TGTGCCAGCAGCTTAATCGGACAGGGGTCGGCGGAGCAGTTCTTC	CASSLIGQGSAEQFF
TRBV27	-	TRBJ2-7	-	TGTGCCAGCAGTCCGACCAACCAGCGGTACGAGCAGTACTTC	CASSPTNQRYEQYF
TRBV28	TRBD1	TRBJ2-7	-	TGTGCCAGCCAAATTCAGGGACAGCCCTACGAGCAGTACTTC	CASQIQGQPYEQYF
TRBV7-8	TRBD1	TRBJ2-7	-	TGTGCCAGCAGCATACAGGGGTCCTACGAGCAGTACTTC	CASSIQGSYEQYF
TRBV18	-	TRBJ2-7	-	TGTGCCAGCTCACCGAGAACAGTGGGTCTATACTACGAGCAGTACTTC	CASSPRTVGLYYEQYF
TRBV7-3	-	TRBJ2-2	-	TGTGCCAGCAGCCCCAGGGGCGGGGCAGGTAGCGGGGAGCTGTTTTTT	CASSPRGGAGSGELFF
TRBV15	-	TRBJ2-7	-	TGTGCCACCAGCAGAGTATTGAATTACGAGCAGTACTTC	CATSRVLNYEQYF